This entry lists 27 T cell receptor beta chains sequenced from one sample in a study of T cell responses to AZD1222 COVID-19 vaccine. TCRdb's table, derived via immunoSEQ multiplex PCR, lists solely in-frame clones and lacks some. The table shows under 200,000 clones, with roughly 94% occurring only once. The sequencing here drew on peripheral blood, taken on day 0 of AZD1222 vaccination. These receptors all come from an adult in good health.

The table lists this clone with a count of one. CDR3 DNA: TGTGCCAGCACCATAGCTAGCGGACCAAACAATGAGCAGTTCTTC. It is translated as CASTIASGPNNEQFF. The chain is built from TRBV6-5 and TRBJ2-1; TRBD2 matches 7 bases. Germline lookup yields CDR1 MNHEY and CDR2 SVGAGI. This CDR3 region has 15 residues. V lost 7 bases, J lost 5 bases, and 11 bases stayed unmatched.

This chain links TRBV12-3 or TRBV12-4 with TRBJ1-2; D not certain. V lost 3 bases and J lost 4, with 6 bases in between. CDR3 length equals 12 residues. The DNA for the CDR3 is TGTGCCAGCAGTTTGGAGGGCTATGGCTACACCTTC. Protein sequence: CASSLEGYGYTF.

The chain combines TRBV27 with TRBJ2-7; TRBD2 matches at 8 bases. Trimming cost V 5 bases and J 3 bases; bases outside gene matches: 6. The germline V gene has CDR1 MNHEY and CDR2 SMNVEV (reference sequence). The CDR3 is made up of 14 amino acids. The CDR3 DNA reads as TGTGCCAGCAGTCCATCTACTAGCGGCTACGAGCAGTACTTC. Protein product: CASSPSTSGYEQYF.

The V gene is TRBV30, the J gene TRBJ1-2; no clear D gene. Germline CDR1 and CDR2: GTSNPN and SVGIG (reference sequence). The CDR3 contains 13 residues. Trimming took 0 bases from V and 2 from J, leaving 7 bases between them. Here the CDR3 DNA reads TGTGCCTGGAGTGTACAGCACAACTATGGCTACACCTTC. Amino acids: CAWSVQHNYGYTF.

The chain joins TRBV30 to TRBJ1-5, with a possible D match to TRBD1 (5 bases). CDR3 size: 14 residues. V lost 4 bases to trimming and J lost 0 bases, with 10 bases between them. Germline-derived CDR1 and CDR2 are GTSNPN and SVGIG (reference sequence). The CDR3 sequence: CAWMAGDSNQPQHF. DNA of the CDR3: TGTGCCTGGATGGCGGGGGATAGCAATCAGCCCCAGCATTTT.

The rearrangement links TRBV3-1 (or the pseudogene TRBV3-2) to TRBJ1-1, with no clear D. Looked up from germline, CDR1 is LGHDT and CDR2 is YNNKEL (reference sequence). V was trimmed by 0 bases and J by 4 bases, leaving 12 bases between them. The CDR3 totals 15 residues. CDR3 bases: TGTGCCAGCAGCCAAGATTGGAGGAGGAGCACTGAAGCTTTCTTT. Protein: CASSQDWRRSTEAFF.

The chain recombines TRBV19 with TRBJ2-1; 10 nucleotides align to TRBD2. The CDR3 contains 16 residues. Germline CDR1 is LNHDA and CDR2 is SQIVND (reference sequence). Unmatched junction bases numbered 11, after V lost 3 bases and J lost 9 bases. CDR3 sequence: CASSISSGRGAGEQFF. CDR3 coding DNA: TGTGCCAGTAGTATTTCCAGCGGGAGGGGAGCGGGTGAGCAGTTCTTC.

The chain recombines TRBV9 with TRBJ2-1; maybe TRBD2 (5 bases). CDR1 and CDR2 from the germline V gene are SGDLS and YYNGEE. V lost 4 bases to trimming and J lost 9 bases, with 26 bases between them. The CDR3 covers 17 residues. The CDR3 coding sequence is TGTGCCAGCAGCAGCGTAGTCTCAGCGGAAGTATCAGGTGAGCAGTTCTTC. Its protein product is CASSSVVSAEVSGEQFF.

The CDR3 sequence is CASIVVDRSDTEAFF. The CDR3 DNA sequence: TGTGCCAGCATTGTGGTGGACAGGTCGGACACTGAAGCTTTCTTT. The rearrangement uses TRBV5-8 and TRBJ1-1, with 7 bases matching TRBD1. V trimming: 6 bases; J trimming: 3 bases; junction bases outside the gene matches: 11. This CDR3 comprises 15 residues. In germline, CDR1 is SGHTS, CDR2 YDEGEE.

The chain joins TRBV9 to TRBJ2-7; 13 bases map to TRBD2. The CDR3 has 14 residues. CDR1 is SGDLS and CDR2 is YYNGEE in the germline V gene. J lost 6 bases, V lost 2 bases, and 2 bases had no gene match. Here the CDR3 reads CASSVTSGRGEQYF. The CDR3 DNA is TGTGCCAGCAGCGTTACTAGCGGGAGGGGCGAGCAGTACTTC.

This chain connects TRBV19 to TRBJ1-1; the D gene is possibly TRBD1 (5 bases). Deletions cut 3 bases from V and 11 bases from J, with 13 bases between. This CDR3 region has 12 residues. CDR1 is LNHDA, CDR2 SQIVND, per germline (reference sequence). The CDR3 loop is CASSMGTVGAFF. CDR3 sequence (DNA): TGTGCCAGTAGTATGGGGACCGTGGGGGCTTTCTTT.

V is TRBV4-2 and J is TRBJ1-2; possibly TRBD1 for D (6 bases). Germline V gives CDR1 LGHNA, CDR2 YNFKEQ. The CDR3 covers 16 residues. Trimming pared 0 bases from V and 8 bases from J, leaving 19 bases between. The CDR3 nucleotides are TGTGCCAGCAGCCAAGATCGAGCAGACAAGGGGGACGGCTACACCTTC. It translates to CASSQDRADKGDGYTF.

The gene calls are TRBV9 and TRBJ2-1; D might be TRBD2 (5 bases). The germline CDR1 and CDR2 sequences are SGDLS and YYNGEE. V shed 4 bases and J shed 7 bases, with 18 bases lying between them. The CDR3 has 15 residues. CDR3 coding DNA: TGTGCCAGCAGCCTCGACTACGTCCCAGGAAATGAGCAGTTCTTC. This encodes CASSLDYVPGNEQFF.

This sequence joins TRBV19 and TRBJ2-7, with 14 bases aligning to TRBD2. With V trimmed by 6 bases and J by 5 bases, 6 bases remained unmatched. The germline V gene has CDR1 LNHDA and CDR2 SQIVND (reference sequence). The CDR3 is 15 residues long. This chain's CDR3 is CASSLGTSGSNEQYF. The CDR3 DNA reads as TGTGCCAGTAGCCTCGGGACTAGCGGGAGTAACGAGCAGTACTTC.

This clone was seen just once. The chain has TRBV19 and TRBJ1-5, with 10 bases lining up with TRBD1. Germline CDR1 and CDR2: LNHDA and SQIVND (reference sequence). This CDR3 region has 13 residues. The V segment lost 9 bases and the J segment 7 bases; nucleotides outside the gene matches: 6. For the CDR3, the DNA is TGTGCCAGCAGACAGGGGGCAGGACAGCCCCAGCATTTT. This gives the protein CASRQGAGQPQHF.

This clone was counted only a few times. The chain employs TRBV5-6 and TRBJ2-7; 10 bases are shared with TRBD1. The ends lost 4 bases at V and 6 bases at J; junction bases unmatched: 7. Germline CDR1 reads SGHDT; CDR2 reads YYEEEE. This CDR3 has 14 residues. CDR3 bases: TGTGCCAGCAGCACCCGGGACAGGGGACGCGAGCAGTACTTC. It codes for CASSTRDRGREQYF. The whole variable domain, filled in from reference TRBV5-6 and TRBJ2-7, reads DAGVTQSPTHLIKTRGQQVTLRCSPKSGHDTVSWYQQALGQGPQFIFQYYEEEERQRGNFPDRFSGHQFPNYSSELNVNALLLGDSALYLCASSTRDRGREQYFGPGTRLTVT.

The chain carries TRBV29-1 and TRBJ2-1; 11 bases fit TRBD1. This CDR3 comprises 12 residues. Looked up from germline, CDR1 is SQVTM and CDR2 is ANQGSEA. Trimming cost V 7 bases and J 5 bases; bases outside gene matches: 1. This chain's CDR3 is CSAGQGDNEQFF. The CDR3 DNA reads TGCAGCGCGGGACAGGGGGACAATGAGCAGTTCTTC.

The chain recombines TRBV14 with TRBJ2-7; 7 nucleotides agree with TRBD1. This CDR3 has 16 amino acids. The J segment lost 6 bases and the V segment lost 4 bases, leaving 15 bases of the junction unmatched. The germline gives CDR1 SGHDN, CDR2 FVKESK. The CDR3 protein is CASSPDRQGFGREQYF. The DNA for the CDR3 is TGTGCCAGCAGCCCCGACCGACAGGGATTTGGTCGCGAGCAGTACTTC.

This clone was seen just once. V usage is TRBV3-1 (or the pseudogene TRBV3-2) and J usage is TRBJ2-2; the match to TRBD2 covers 10 bases. Looked up from germline, CDR1 is LGHDT and CDR2 is YNNKEL (reference sequence). J gave up 6 bases and V 0 bases, and 4 bases lay outside the gene matches. CDR3 length equals 16 residues. CDR3: CASSQEPSGRPGELFF. In DNA form, the CDR3 reads TGTGCCAGCAGCCAAGAACCTAGCGGGAGACCCGGGGAGCTGTTTTTT.

The J gene is TRBJ2-7, the V gene TRBV5-6; perhaps TRBD1 as D (6 bases). Trimming removed 3 bases at V and 4 bases at J, with 8 bases between. Germline V gene sequence: CDR1 SGHDT, CDR2 YYEEEE. The CDR3 is 12 amino acids. The CDR3: CASSSQGYEQYF. CDR3 in DNA: TGTGCCAGCAGCTCCCAGGGGTACGAGCAGTACTTC.

The rearrangement links TRBV27 to TRBJ2-7; 8 bases line up with TRBD2. With 10 bases clipped from V and 2 bases from J, the junction kept 10 bases outside the gene matches. Germline V gene sequence: CDR1 MNHEY, CDR2 SMNVEV (reference sequence). The CDR3 covers 14 residues. The CDR3 DNA is TGTGCCACCGCGGGGGGCACCACCCCCTACGAGCAGTACTTC. Protein sequence: CATAGGTTPYEQYF.

The chain employs TRBV6-1 and TRBJ2-7; no clear D. The length of the CDR3 is 12 residues. V was trimmed by 2 bases and J by 4 bases, leaving 6 bases between them. Germline V CDR1 and CDR2: MNHNS, SASEGT. The CDR3 sequence: CASSEKGYEQYF. In DNA form, the CDR3 reads TGTGCCAGCAGTGAAAAAGGATACGAGCAGTACTTC.

This rearrangement joins TRBV14 to TRBJ1-5; a weak D match, TRBD1 (5 bases). The CDR3 spans 13 residues. Germline V lookup: CDR1 SGHDN, CDR2 FVKESK. Trimming pared 4 bases from V and 1 base from J, leaving 5 bases between. DNA of the CDR3: TGTGCCAGCAGCCGGGACAGCAATCAGCCCCAGCATTTT. Its protein is CASSRDSNQPQHF.

This chain connects TRBV6-1 to TRBJ1-2; D call uncertain. Trimming shortened V by 1 base and J by 4 bases, and 10 bases separated the two germline ends. The CDR3 has 14 amino acids. Germline-derived CDR1 and CDR2 are MNHNS and SASEGT. The CDR3 spells CASSEGLQIYGYTF. The CDR3 region has the DNA TGTGCCAGCAGTGAAGGATTACAGATCTATGGCTACACCTTC.

The chain uses TRBV5-4 and TRBJ2-2; the D call may be TRBD1 or TRBD2 (6 bases each). Germline V gives CDR1 SGHNT, CDR2 YYREEE (reference sequence). The CDR3 is 15 amino acids. The ends were cut back, 4 bases at V and 7 bases at J, with 17 bases in the middle. CDR3 region: CASSLPGARDGELFF. The CDR3 bases are TGTGCCAGCAGCCTTCCGGGGGCGCGGGACGGGGAGCTGTTTTTT.

The CDR3 DNA sequence: TGTGCCAGCAGCGGGACTAGCGGGATCAATGAGCAGTTCTTC. Translating gives CASSGTSGINEQFF. The rearrangement links TRBV9 to TRBJ2-1, with 12 nucleotides matching TRBD2. In germline, CDR1 is SGDLS, CDR2 YYNGEE. The CDR3 consists of 14 residues. V trimming: 3 bases; J trimming: 6 bases; junction bases outside the gene matches: 1.

The chain combines TRBV19 with TRBJ1-2; D unresolved. The CDR3 sequence is 15 residues long. V lost 8 bases, J lost 4 bases, and 20 bases lay in between. CDR1 is LNHDA, CDR2 SQIVND, per germline (reference sequence). The CDR3 protein is CASASVRAASYGYTF. CDR3 coding DNA: TGTGCCAGTGCTTCTGTTCGTGCGGCTTCCTATGGCTACACCTTC.